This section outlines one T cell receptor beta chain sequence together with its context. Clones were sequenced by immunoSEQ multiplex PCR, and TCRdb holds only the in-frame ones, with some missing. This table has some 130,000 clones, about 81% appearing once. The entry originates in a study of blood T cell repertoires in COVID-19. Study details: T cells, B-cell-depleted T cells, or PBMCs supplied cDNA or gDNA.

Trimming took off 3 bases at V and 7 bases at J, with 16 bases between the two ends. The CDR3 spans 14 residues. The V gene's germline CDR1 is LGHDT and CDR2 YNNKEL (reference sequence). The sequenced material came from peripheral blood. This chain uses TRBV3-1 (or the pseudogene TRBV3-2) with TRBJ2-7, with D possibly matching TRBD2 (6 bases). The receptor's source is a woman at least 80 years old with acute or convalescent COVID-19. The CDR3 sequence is CASSQGWDSIEQYF. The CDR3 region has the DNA TGTGCCAGCAGCCAGGGTTGGGACTCGATTGAGCAGTACTTC.